One and the same sample provided the 14 T cell receptor beta chains below, sequenced in a study of regulatory T cells in long-lasting Graves disease. In building TCR beta libraries, iRepertoire HTBI primers were used together with Arm-PCR of CDR3 regions. Using its own MiXCR run on the multiplex PCR reads, TCRdb lists one record per CDR3 protein. This sample has around 500,000 distinct CDR3 sequences, with roughly 14% found just once. As for time point: newly diagnosed GD, antithyroid drugs for less than 3 months. From RNA extracted from PBMCs, the TCR library was made. These records were also assigned to another study, of T cells in Graves' hyperthyroidism and ophthalmopathy.

Sequencing was performed on peripheral blood mononuclear cells (PBMCs), taken at new diagnosis, from a patient treated with antithyroid drugs. The receptor set was obtained from a young man with Graves disease.

This clonotype was observed many times. The chain uses TRBV7-8 and TRBJ1-5; no reliable D call. CDR1 is SGHVS and CDR2 is FQNEAQ in the germline V gene. This CDR3 region has 14 residues. The V and J ends lost 3 bases and 6 bases respectively, with 12 bases between them. The CDR3 DNA sequence: TGTGCCAGCAGCTTGCGCCTCGACACTCAGCCCCAGCATTTT. Its protein is CASSLRLDTQPQHF.

The chain carries TRBV12-3 or TRBV12-4 and TRBJ1-2, with D possibly matching TRBD1 (5 bases). Between the trimmed V and J ends, which lost 5 bases and 7 bases, there was a span of 14 bases. The CDR3 length is 13 residues. The CDR3 bases are TGTGCCAGCAGTCTCCTGGGACTCTCTGGCTACACCTTC. Amino acids: CASSLLGLSGYTF.

The rearrangement links TRBV6-1 to TRBJ2-7; 10 bases match TRBD1. Germline V gene lookup returns CDR1 MNHNS and CDR2 SASEGT. V was pared by 7 bases and J by 4 bases, with 10 bases of the junction left unmatched. The CDR3 covers 15 residues. The CDR3 protein is CASTERDRGGYEQYF. The CDR3 region has the DNA TGTGCCAGCACCGAAAGGGACAGGGGTGGATACGAGCAGTACTTC.

The table lists this clonotype with many counts. V and J are TRBV11-2 and TRBJ2-1; D is ambiguous. Germline lookup yields CDR1 SGHAT and CDR2 FQNNGV. This CDR3 is 18 amino acids long. Trimming removed 0 bases from V and 0 bases from J, with 15 bases in between. The CDR3 DNA follows: TGTGCCAGCAGCTTAGAACCACGACTCTGGAGCTCCTACAATGAGCAGTTCTTC. It encodes CASSLEPRLWSSYNEQFF.

The table lists this clonotype with many counts. This chain links TRBV30 with TRBJ2-5, with D unclear. The CDR3 has 12 amino acids. Germline V gene sequence: CDR1 GTSNPN, CDR2 SVGIG (reference sequence). The ends were cut back, 5 bases at V and 4 bases at J, with 11 bases in the middle. CDR3 amino acids: CAWGDRPETQYF. CDR3 sequence (DNA): TGTGCCTGGGGGGATCGGCCAGAGACCCAGTACTTC.

This clonotype was detected a few times. The chain couples TRBV20-1 to TRBJ2-2; TRBD2 matches 12 bases. This CDR3 has 14 amino acids. In germline, CDR1 is DFQATT, CDR2 SNEGSKA (reference sequence). The V and J ends lost 8 bases and 5 bases, in that order; junction bases with no gene match: 6. The CDR3 is CSTGLAGSTGELFF. CDR3 nucleotides: TGCAGTACCGGACTAGCGGGAAGTACCGGGGAGCTGTTTTTT.

This clonotype came up a few times. The chain is built from TRBV6-1 and TRBJ2-7; D may be TRBD1 or TRBD2 (5 bases each). The CDR3 loop spans 13 amino acids. The V end was cut by 10 bases, the J end by 10 bases, with 23 bases between. CDR1 and CDR2 from the germline V gene are MNHNS and SASEGT. CDR3 amino acids: CATPGRRPFEQYF. The CDR3 bases are TGTGCCACCCCGGGACGGCGACCTTTTGAACAGTACTTC.

There are a few counts of this clonotype. This rearrangement joins TRBV7-9 to TRBJ2-7; D is perhaps TRBD2 (5 bases). Trimming pared 4 bases from V and 2 bases from J, leaving 15 bases between. The CDR3 consists of 15 residues. CDR1 is SEHNR and CDR2 is FQNEAQ in the germline V gene (reference sequence). The CDR3: CASSYPEGRTYEQYF. CDR3 in DNA: TGTGCCAGCAGCTATCCCGAGGGCAGGACCTACGAGCAGTACTTC.

On this clonotype: With a much larger clone just one base away, this may be a read error. The chain carries TRBV7-2 and TRBJ2-4; 13 positions match TRBD2. CDR3 length equals 16 residues. V was pared by 1 base and J by 13 bases, with 10 bases of the junction left unmatched. Germline loops: CDR1 SGHTA, CDR2 FQGNSA. For the CDR3, the DNA is TGTGCCAGCAGCTTAGATGGGACTAGCGGGATCAATGAGCAGTACTTC. It encodes CASSLDGTSGINEQYF. Combining the CDR3 with reference TRBV7-2 and TRBJ2-4 gives the whole variable domain GAGVSQSPSNKVTEKGKDVELRCDPISGHTALYWYRQSLGQGLEFLIYFQGNSAPDKSGLPSDRFSAERTGGSVSTLTIQRTQQEDSAVYLCASSLDGTSGINEQYFGAGTRLSVL.

This clonotype was counted many times. The genes are TRBV2 and TRBJ1-4, with a weak D call TRBD1 (6 bases). Germline values: CDR1 SNHLY, CDR2 FYNNEI. Deletions cut 6 bases from V and 6 bases from J, with 11 bases between. The CDR3 has 13 residues. The CDR3 loop is CASSTQGDEKLFF. The CDR3 DNA reads as TGTGCCAGCAGCACACAGGGCGATGAAAAACTGTTTTTT.

This clonotype was seen a handful of times. V usage is TRBV3-1 and J usage is TRBJ1-3, with 12 bases lining up with TRBD1. The trim removed 5 bases at V and 4 bases at J, leaving 6 bases unmatched. The CDR3 covers 16 residues. Per germline, CDR1 LGHDT and CDR2 YNNKEL (reference sequence). CDR3 DNA sequence: TGTGCCAGCAGCTCGGGACAGGGGGCGCGAGGAAACACCATATATTTT. The encoded protein is CASSSGQGARGNTIYF.

This clonotype has at least ten counts. V usage is TRBV18 and J usage is TRBJ2-5, with no clear D. Between the trimmed V and J ends, which lost 6 bases and 4 bases, there was a span of 21 bases. This CDR3 has 16 amino acids. Germline CDR1 KGHSH, CDR2 LQKENI. The CDR3 sequence is CASSDESTAALETQYF. As DNA, the CDR3 is TGTGCCAGCTCGGACGAGTCAACGGCGGCGCTAGAGACCCAGTACTTC.

V gene TRBV6-1 combines with J gene TRBJ1-1, with 10 bases that match TRBD1. Trimming at V came to 6 bases and at J to 10 bases, leaving 11 bases not matched to a gene. Germline values: CDR1 MNHNS, CDR2 SASEGT. CDR3 length: 14 residues. This CDR3 reads CASSQVDRGAVAFF. The CDR3, as DNA: TGTGCCAGCAGCCAAGTGGACAGGGGGGCCGTAGCTTTCTTT.

This clonotype was seen more than once but under ten times. V usage is TRBV5-1 and J usage is TRBJ1-3; no firm D call. The V end was cut by 1 base, the J end by 4 bases, with 15 bases between. Germline V gene data show CDR1 as SGHRS and CDR2 as YFSETQ. The CDR3 length is 16 residues. The CDR3 region is CASSLRSNYPGNTIYF. The CDR3 region has the DNA TGCGCCAGCAGCTTGAGATCCAATTACCCCGGAAACACCATATATTTT.